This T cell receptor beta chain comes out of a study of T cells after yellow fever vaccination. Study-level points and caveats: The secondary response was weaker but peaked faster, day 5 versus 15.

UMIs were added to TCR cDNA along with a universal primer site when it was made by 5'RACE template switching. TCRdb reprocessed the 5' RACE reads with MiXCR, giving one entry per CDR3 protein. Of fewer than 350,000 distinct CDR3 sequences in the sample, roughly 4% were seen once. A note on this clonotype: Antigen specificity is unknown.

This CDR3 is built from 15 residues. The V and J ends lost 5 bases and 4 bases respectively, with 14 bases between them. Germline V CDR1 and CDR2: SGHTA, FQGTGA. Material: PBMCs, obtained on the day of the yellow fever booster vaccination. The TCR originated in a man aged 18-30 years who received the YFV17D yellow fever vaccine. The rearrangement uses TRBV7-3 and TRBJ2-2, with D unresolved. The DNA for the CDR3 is TGTGCCAGCAGCCCAACTCTCGATGGCACCGGGGAGCTGTTTTTT. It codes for CASSPTLDGTGELFF.